The 9 T cell receptor beta chains below were found in one sample sequenced in a study of regulatory T cells in long-lasting Graves disease (dated by TCRdb to the early 2020s). The library relied on multiplex PCR. Reads for this sample came from an Illumina HiSeq 4000. iRepertoire HTBI primers and Arm-PCR amplification of CDR3 regions were used to construct TCR beta libraries. Through fastp at Q25 and MiXCR, TCRdb rebuilt clones from the public reads, retaining in-frame beta chains. Identical CDR3 proteins give one entry, which carries the most common genes and DNA. A total of roughly 500,000 distinct CDR3 sequences appear in this sample, roughly 12% of them only once. The ten largest clonotypes hold roughly 10% of the sample. Explained via the paper, the time point label denotes: newly diagnosed GD, antithyroid drugs for less than 3 months. For both TCR sequencing and RNA sequencing, RNA was extracted from PBMCs in TRIzol.

The same data also went into a second study, on T cells in Graves' hyperthyroidism and ophthalmopathy.

Source: peripheral blood mononuclear cells (PBMCs), taken at new diagnosis, from a patient treated with antithyroid drugs. These receptors all stem from a man aged 25 to 40 with Graves disease. Donor details come from another sample of the same person, matched by shared clones.

The V and J genes are TRBV7-9 and TRBJ2-1, with 10 bases aligning to TRBD2. This CDR3 has 17 residues. From germline, CDR1 is SEHNR and CDR2 FQNEAQ (reference sequence). V lost 4 bases and J lost 3; bases outside the gene matches: 9. CDR3 in amino acids: CASSSLLAGEIYNEQFF. Written as DNA, the CDR3 is TGTGCCAGCAGCTCCCTGCTAGCGGGAGAGATCTACAATGAGCAGTTCTTC.

The sample holds many counts of this clonotype. The gene calls are TRBV14 and TRBJ2-4; D possibly corresponds to TRBD1 (6 bases). The CDR3 is 16 amino acids. From germline, CDR1 is SGHDN and CDR2 FVKESK. V lost 4 bases and J 6 bases, leaving 19 bases between the germline ends. CDR3 nucleotide sequence: TGTGCCAGCAGCCTCAATGCCGCAGGGGCCCGAAACATTCAGTACTTC. Protein sequence: CASSLNAAGARNIQYF.

This clonotype was seen repeatedly, ten times or more. This sequence joins TRBV6-1 and TRBJ1-1, with 8 bases aligning to TRBD1. Germline trimming cut 6 bases from V and 5 bases from J; bases unmatched to any gene: 14. CDR1 is MNHNS, CDR2 SASEGT, per germline. This CDR3 spans 16 amino acids. The CDR3 protein is CASSSDRQGTKTEAFF. The DNA of the CDR3 is TGTGCCAGCAGCAGTGATCGACAGGGGACGAAGACTGAAGCTTTCTTT.

This clonotype was seen repeatedly, ten times or more. This chain connects TRBV6-2 or TRBV6-3 to TRBJ2-3; D call uncertain. With 4 bases removed from V and 5 bases from J, the gap between germline ends came to 16 bases. The CDR3 is 15 residues long. Per the germline V gene, CDR1 is MNHEY and CDR2 is SVGEGT. The CDR3, as DNA: TGTGCCAGCAGTTTGCCAGGTCAAAGGCGAGATACGCAGTATTTT. Its translation: CASSLPGQRRDTQYF.

V is TRBV20-1 and J is TRBJ2-1; 13 nucleotides align to TRBD2. CDR1 and CDR2 from the germline V gene are DFQATT and SNEGSKA (reference sequence). V lost 5 bases, J lost 6 bases, and 10 bases stayed unmatched. The CDR3 has 16 amino acids. The CDR3 protein is CSAGRGLAGVFNEQFF. The DNA for the CDR3 is TGCAGTGCTGGCCGCGGACTAGCGGGAGTGTTCAATGAGCAGTTCTTC.

The sample holds many counts of this clonotype. This chain connects TRBV3-1 to TRBJ2-5; D call uncertain. Trimming pared 0 bases from V and 8 bases from J, leaving 7 bases between. This CDR3 comprises 12 residues. Germline CDR1 reads LGHDT; CDR2 reads YNNKEL (reference sequence). Written as DNA, the CDR3 is TGTGCCAGCAGCCAAGATTATGCAACCCAGTACTTC. Amino acids: CASSQDYATQYF.

This clonotype was recorded only once. The chain's CDR3 is CASSQAGTVIQYF. Here the CDR3 DNA reads TGTGCCAGCAGCCAAGCCGGGACTGTCATTCAGTACTTC. The V call is TRBV3-1, the J call TRBJ2-4; possibly TRBD2 for D (6 bases). The CDR3 length is 13 residues. Trimming removed 1 base at V and 9 bases at J, with 10 bases between. Germline V gene sequence: CDR1 LGHDT, CDR2 YNNKEL (reference sequence). Filled out from reference TRBV3-1 and TRBJ2-4, the complete variable domain reads DTAVSQTPKYLVTQMGNDKSIKCEQNLGHDTMYWYKQDSKKFLKIMFSYNNKELIINETVPNRFSPKSPDKAHLNLHINSLELGDSAVYFCASSQAGTVIQYFGAGTRLSVL.

The chain employs TRBV20-1 and TRBJ2-7, with 10 bases fitting TRBD2. CDR3 length equals 14 residues. Germline V gene data show CDR1 as DFQATT and CDR2 as SNEGSKA (reference sequence). The CDR3 loop is CSREGLAGAYEQYF. CDR3 nucleotides: TGCAGCCGGGAGGGGCTAGCGGGGGCCTACGAGCAGTACTTC.

CDR3 in amino acids: CASSVEPGAHNSPLHF. The CDR3 DNA follows: TGTGCCAGCAGCGTAGAGCCGGGGGCTCACAATTCACCCCTCCACTTT. The genes are TRBV9 and TRBJ1-6; maybe TRBD1 (6 bases). V was pared by 0 bases and J by 7 bases, with 14 bases between. Per the germline V gene, CDR1 is SGDLS and CDR2 is YYNGEE. This CDR3 has 16 residues.